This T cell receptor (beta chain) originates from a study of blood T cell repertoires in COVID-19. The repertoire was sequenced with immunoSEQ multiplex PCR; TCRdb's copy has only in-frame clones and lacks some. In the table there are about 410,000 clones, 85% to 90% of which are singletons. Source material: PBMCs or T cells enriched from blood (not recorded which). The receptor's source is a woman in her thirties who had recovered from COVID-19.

The CDR3 region has the DNA TGTGCCAGCAGTGGGGCGGGAGGAAGAACAGATACGCAGTATTTT. It translates to CASSGAGGRTDTQYF. V usage is TRBV2 and J usage is TRBJ2-3; 8 bases line up with TRBD2. J lost 3 bases, V lost 4 bases, and 6 bases had no gene match. CDR1 SNHLY and CDR2 FYNNEI come from the germline V gene. This CDR3 region has 15 residues.